This T cell receptor (beta chain) was recovered during a study of long-term antiretroviral therapy in people with HIV. Donors needed at least one pre-ART PBMC sample plus at least two post-ART samples. With survey level as its setting, the immunoSEQ assay was v3.0. A target of about 40,000-55,000 T-cell genomes per sample was set for sequencing. Assay: immunoSEQ multiplex PCR; the TCRdb copy retains only in-frame clones and omits some. The sample records about 22,000 clones, roughly 84% being singletons. Notes on the study in general: For ART adherence, viral resistance and therapy changes, no data were available. Versus controls, repertoires in people with HIV had narrower CDR3 length ranges.

As regards this clone: Its antigen remains unknown.

The ends lost 5 bases at V and 1 base at J; junction bases unmatched: 4. This CDR3 comprises 14 residues. Germline V lookup: CDR1 SNHLY, CDR2 FYNNEI. V gene TRBV2 combines with J gene TRBJ2-7, with 8 bases identical to TRBD1. The material sequenced was unsorted PBMCs, taken 1.3 years after starting antiretroviral therapy. This receptor was taken from a man in his sixties with HIV. CDR3 coding DNA: TGTGCCAGCAGTTATGACAGGGGATCCTACGAGCAGTACTTC. Amino acids: CASSYDRGSYEQYF.